This T cell receptor beta chain came from a study of STAT5B mutations in CD4+ large granular lymphocyte leukemia (dated by TCRdb to 2022 to 2024). Regarding the complete study: When cryopreserved patient cells were available, CD8+ cells were removed first, and anti-CD4 microbeads were then used for selection. The study compared the TCRbeta repertoires of patients with CD4+ T-cell large granular lymphocyte leukemia against those of healthy blood donors. The purity of purified fractions was confirmed by flow cytometry on FACSCanto II or FACSVerse to exceed 95% among lymphocytes. Overall study outcomes, separate from this receptor: Main leukemic clonotypes were private to each patient, although roughly 25% appeared at low frequency in other patients' non-leukemic repertoires. Enrichment of TRBV06-family usage was observed among the top patient clones (8/27) relative to healthy controls (2/35). Greater clonality appeared to be present in CD4-sorted patient repertoires than in healthy CD4+ repertoires, and the difference was retained after the putative leukemic clones were removed. Patient cell sources varied, and just six or seven CD4-sorted patient samples were included in the clonality comparison against healthy controls. The data were not HLA-matched, and the relatively small sample size could explain the higher clonality seen in CD4+ compared with CD8+ T-LGLL.

In the germline V gene, CDR1 corresponds to MGHDK and CDR2 to SYGVNS. V and J are truncated by 4 bases and 4 bases respectively, leaving an intervening sequence of 19 bases. CDR3 length: 16 amino acids, cysteine to phenylalanine. Kept here is only the CDR3 DNA, which spans 48 bases and is read in frame from base 1. TCRbeta rearrangements were sequenced from genomic DNA using the immunoSEQ assay at survey resolution. In the paper's pipeline: Clonotypes representing more than 5% of the repertoire were considered putative leukemic clones, and 45 to 75 such clones were identified across around 25 patients. In the TCR sequencing data, the smallest productive clonotype frequency that could be detected was 2.59 x 10-5. Only productive TCRbeta rearrangements, defined as complete and in-frame sequences, were included in the analyses. Clonality for each sample was calculated as Simpson clonality in the immunoSEQ Analyzer version 3.0. Clones were grouped by frequency into very rare, small, medium, large (1-20%) or hyperexpanded (>20%) categories. OLGA 1.2.3 estimated generation probabilities, VDJtools produced V-gene circos plots, VDJdb was queried for specificities, and GLIPH identified CDR3 motifs. Held by TCRdb, this immuneACCESS table contains in-frame sequences only and omits some clones. Under half of the omission traces to an unresolved V gene where checked; the cause of the rest is unknown. V, J and clone size reflect that table, while D and trimming were determined from the DNA. A total of several thousand clones appear in this sample, around 75% of them only once. The ten largest clones capture around 64% of the sample.

Hematology units in Padova (Italy), Helsinki (Finland) and Shinshu (Japan) recruited the CD4+ T-LGLL patients. Depending on what sample material was available, patient samples were either unselected PBMC or bead-purified CD4+, CD4+CD8+, CD57+ or CD56+ fractions. Somatic STAT5B mutation profiles obtained by deep amplicon sequencing of the same DNA used for patient TCRbeta data were integrated with the patient TCRbeta data. All TCR-sequenced material derived from peripheral blood: patient blood samples and healthy donor buffy coats. Peripheral blood mononuclear cells were isolated by Ficoll-Hypaque gradient centrifugation. Genomic DNA was extracted using the Gentra Puregene Cell and Tissue kit, and a Qubit 2.0 fluorometer was used to quantify it. Comments on this clone: There is no known antigen for this receptor. Base qualities were left out, and no much larger clone turns up one base away.

Material for sequencing was PBMCs. The chain employs TRBV25-1 and TRBJ1-2; no D gene call is confident. The TCR sequence derives from a woman aged 60-75 years with CD4+ T-cell large granular lymphocyte leukemia. The nucleotide sequence reads TGTGCCAGCAGTGGGACCGGGCTGGCCATTGCCTATGGCTACACCTTC. Translated, it gives CASSGTGLAIAYGYTF.